This T cell receptor (beta chain) was sequenced in a study of T-cell memory formation after mild COVID-19. Findings of the study overall: Researchers could not confirm that second-wave clones peaking on day 37 targeted SARS-CoV-2.

TCRdb re-derived calls from the 5' RACE reads in MiXCR, one entry per CDR3 protein. The sample yields a few hundred thousand distinct CDR3 sequences, approximately 22% seen once. On this clonotype: Antigen: not known.

V was cut by 5 bases and J by 4 bases, with 11 bases left in between. The CDR3 extends over 13 amino acids. The clonotype was recovered from a young man who had mild COVID-19 (a few samples of this study predate the infection). Cell type and time point are not known. The chain uses TRBV12-3 or TRBV12-4 and TRBJ1-2; D unclear. The sample taken for sequencing was PBMCs or a T cell subset sorted from them (not recorded which). For the CDR3, the DNA is TGTGCCAGCAGTCCTGTAAGGGCCTATGGCTACACCTTC. This encodes CASSPVRAYGYTF.